The present T cell receptor (beta chain) was sequenced within a study of CD8 T cells in ankylosing spondylitis. Points from the study as a whole: A motif in TCR beta, a set of eight highly homologous variants, appeared characteristic of ankylosing spondylitis blood. In synovial fluid and blood from reactive arthritis, some motif variants were previously reported. Matched ankylosing spondylitis synovial fluid reportedly showed significant enrichment of disease-linked clones.

Concerning this clonotype itself: Its cognate antigen is unknown.

Making the TCR beta libraries involved quantitative 5'-RACE with molecular barcodes. TCRdb ran MiXCR on the 5' RACE reads and lists one entry per CDR3 protein. This repertoire shows 80,000 to 100,000 distinct CDR3 sequences, 7.5% to 9% found once; its top ten account for 9.9%. The CDR3 spans 14 residues. From germline, CDR1 is LGHNA and CDR2 YSLEER. The V gene lost 0 bases and the J gene lost 11 bases, with 13 bases spanning the gap. This sequence was found in a male donor with ankylosing spondylitis or in good health (not recorded which). V and J are TRBV4-3 and TRBJ1-4; D unclear. The source material was blood, either unsorted or a sorted T cell fraction (not recorded which). Here the CDR3 reads CASSQEGAGRKLFF. The CDR3 DNA follows: TGCGCCAGCAGCCAAGAAGGTGCGGGTAGGAAACTGTTTTTT.